The 30 T cell receptor beta chains reported below all come from one sample, sequenced in a study of CXCR4 blockade with PD-1 therapy in pancreatic cancer. The data were produced by immunoSEQ multiplex PCR, yet TCRdb's version contains in-frame clones alone and is incomplete. Altogether fewer than 3,500 clones are present, less than 40% being singletons, with the ten largest covering approximately 27%. Source material: tumor tissue. Source of these receptors: a human donor with pancreatic ductal adenocarcinoma.

The chain employs TRBV11-3 and TRBJ1-2, with TRBD1 as a possible D gene (6 bases). Trimming took off 3 bases at V and 8 bases at J, with 22 bases between the two ends. CDR3 length equals 16 residues. CDR1 is SGHNT, CDR2 YENEEA, per germline. The CDR3 DNA is TGTGCCAGCAGCTTTGCTGGTTCCCCACAGGGAGGGGGCTACACCTTC. Translating gives CASSFAGSPQGGGYTF.

The V and J genes are TRBV19 and TRBJ1-5, with a possible D match to TRBD1 (6 bases). From germline, CDR1 is LNHDA and CDR2 SQIVND (reference sequence). The CDR3 loop spans 14 amino acids. Trimming took off 9 bases at V and 4 bases at J, with 16 bases between the two ends. The CDR3 coding sequence is TGTGCCAGCTCCGAGGGGGGCCGGAATCAGCCCCAGCATTTT. Its translation is CASSEGGRNQPQHF.

This clone was counted only a few times. The chain combines TRBV6-8 with TRBJ1-6, with TRBD1 as a possible D gene (6 bases). Trimming stripped 10 bases from V and 10 bases from J, with 14 bases between. This CDR3 region has 12 residues. From germline, CDR1 is MNHGY and CDR2 SAAAGT. The CDR3 nucleotides read TGTGCCACCCAGGACAGCGGATCACCCCTCCACTTT. Residues: CATQDSGSPLHF.

This rearrangement joins TRBV19 to TRBJ1-1, with a tentative D call TRBD1 (6 bases). The germline CDR1 and CDR2 sequences are LNHDA and SQIVND (reference sequence). The CDR3 consists of 13 residues. The V end lost 10 bases, the J end lost 0 bases, and 12 bases lay between the germline ends. CDR3 region: CATRGRLNTEAFF. CDR3 in DNA: TGTGCCACCAGGGGACGGTTGAACACTGAAGCTTTCTTT.

The chain links TRBV28 to TRBJ2-1; 11 bases align to TRBD1. Losses at the gene ends were 2 bases for V and 3 bases for J; bases not matched to a gene: 3. Germline loops: CDR1 MDHEN, CDR2 SYDVKM. This CDR3 is built from 16 residues. For the CDR3, the DNA is TGTGCCAGCAGTTTACTGGGGACAGGGGGCTACAATGAGCAGTTCTTC. As protein: CASSLLGTGGYNEQFF. Together with reference TRBV28 and TRBJ2-1, the CDR3 gives the full variable domain: DVKVTQSSRYLVKRTGEKVFLECVQDMDHENMFWYRQDPGLGLRLIYFSYDVKMKEKGDIPEGYSVSREKKERFSLILESASTNQTSMYLCASSLLGTGGYNEQFFGPGTRLTVL.

Only a few counts were recorded for this clone. The chain has TRBV2 and TRBJ2-7; D is possibly TRBD1 (7 bases). Trimming took off 6 bases at V and 0 bases at J, with 18 bases between the two ends. The CDR3 is made up of 16 amino acids. Germline V CDR1 and CDR2: SNHLY, FYNNEI. Here the CDR3 reads CASSFDSGGLSYEQYF. The CDR3 DNA is TGTGCCAGCAGCTTTGATTCAGGGGGGCTCTCCTACGAGCAGTACTTC.

The J gene is TRBJ1-4, the V gene TRBV28; the match to TRBD1 covers 7 bases. This CDR3 has 15 residues. V dropped 4 bases and J dropped 7; count of bases not matched to a gene: 9. Germline values: CDR1 MDHEN, CDR2 SYDVKM. The DNA of the CDR3 is TGTGCCAGCAGTTCCCACAGGGGAAGTACTGAAAAACTGTTTTTT. Protein product: CASSSHRGSTEKLFF.

V and J are TRBV27 and TRBJ2-7, with 10 bases matching TRBD2. Losses at the gene ends were 8 bases for V and 1 base for J; bases not matched to a gene: 5. The CDR3 spans 14 residues. The germline gives CDR1 MNHEY, CDR2 SMNVEV (reference sequence). CDR3 sequence: CASRSGGTSYEQYF. The CDR3 coding sequence is TGTGCCAGCCGTAGCGGGGGGACTTCCTACGAGCAGTACTTC.

Here the CDR3 DNA reads TGTGCCTGGACAGGCTCATCCTACGAGCAGTACTTC. It yields the protein CAWTGSSYEQYF. The chain employs TRBV30 and TRBJ2-7; D remains unclear. The germline CDR1 and CDR2 sequences are GTSNPN and SVGIG (reference sequence). There are 12 residues in the CDR3. V was pared by 4 bases and J by 1 base, with 8 bases between.

This chain connects TRBV11-3 to TRBJ2-5; D possibly corresponds to TRBD2 (6 bases). Germline CDR1 is SGHNT and CDR2 is YENEEA. The CDR3 is 14 amino acids. V shed 1 base and J shed 2 bases, with 8 bases lying between them. The CDR3 protein is CASSLGGIQETQYF. Here the CDR3 DNA reads TGTGCCAGCAGCTTAGGCGGGATACAAGAGACCCAGTACTTC.

The chain couples TRBV18 to TRBJ2-7; the D gene could be TRBD1 or TRBD2 (6 bases each). V was pared by 3 bases and J by 4 bases, with 16 bases between. This CDR3 region has 15 residues. Germline lookup yields CDR1 KGHSH and CDR2 LQKENI. The CDR3 loop reads CASSPAGGPLYEQYF. The CDR3 nucleotides are TGTGCCAGCTCACCGGCTGGGGGGCCTTTGTACGAGCAGTACTTC.

This clone was observed a handful of times. The V call is TRBV1, the J call TRBJ2-2. TRBV1 is deemed a pseudogene. This CDR3 is 16 amino acids long. CDR3 loop: CASSLGSGLETGELFF. DNA of the CDR3: TGCGCCAGCAGCCTGGGTTCAGGTCTGGAGACCGGGGAGCTGTTTTTT.

This clone was picked up a small number of times. The V call is TRBV10-2, the J call TRBJ2-3; D possibly corresponds to TRBD1 (5 bases). The CDR3 contains 14 residues. Trimming left V 8 bases short and J 3 bases short, with 15 bases between. Germline V gives CDR1 WSHSY, CDR2 SAAADI. DNA for the CDR3: TGCGCCAGCCTCGACAGTGTCTTAACAGATACGCAGTATTTT. It yields the protein CASLDSVLTDTQYF.

This chain connects TRBV18 to TRBJ2-1, with D tentatively TRBD2 (5 bases). V gave up 8 bases and J gave up 4 bases, with 15 bases separating them. The germline CDR1 and CDR2 sequences are KGHSH and LQKENI. This CDR3 contains 14 residues. In DNA, the CDR3 is TGTGCCAGCACACTCGTTGAGGGTTACAATGAGCAGTTCTTC. Translated, it gives CASTLVEGYNEQFF.

With respect to this clone: At one end, the junction sequence differs from germline, possibly due to a read error. The chain links TRBV6-8 to TRBJ2-1, with 12 bases fitting TRBD2. Germline V gives CDR1 MNHGY, CDR2 SAAAGT. CDR3 length: 19 residues. This chain's CDR3 is CASSDSPTSGGPSYNEQFF. CDR3 bases: TGTGCCAGCAGTGACTCGCCGACTAGCGGGGGCCCTTCCTACAATGAGCAGTTCTTC.

The DNA for the CDR3 is TGTGCCAGCTCACCCTTCCGGGACAGGGGTAATTCACCCCTCCACTTT. Translation gives CASSPFRDRGNSPLHF. The chain recombines TRBV18 with TRBJ1-6, with TRBD1 identical over 10 bases. The CDR3 has 16 amino acids. Germline CDR1 and CDR2: KGHSH and LQKENI. V trimming: 3 bases; J trimming: 6 bases; junction bases outside the gene matches: 5.

The chain carries TRBV19 and TRBJ1-1, with 7 nucleotides matching TRBD1. CDR1 and CDR2 (germline): LNHDA, SQIVND (reference sequence). The V segment lost 8 bases and the J segment 3 bases; nucleotides outside the gene matches: 12. The CDR3 loop spans 15 amino acids. The chain's CDR3 is CASVNTGVAYTEAFF. The CDR3 DNA sequence: TGTGCCAGTGTTAATACAGGGGTGGCGTACACTGAAGCTTTCTTT.

This clone was found a few times. The V gene is TRBV6-8, the J gene TRBJ2-7, with 8 bases aligning to TRBD2. This CDR3 spans 15 amino acids. The germline CDR1 and CDR2 sequences are MNHGY and SAAAGT. With 5 bases clipped from V and 0 bases from J, the junction kept 6 bases outside the gene matches. CDR3 DNA: TGTGCCAGCAGTCCATTAGCGGGAAACTCCTACGAGCAGTACTTC. It specifies CASSPLAGNSYEQYF.

This clone was counted only a few times. The chain recombines TRBV6-8 with TRBJ1-1; no firm D call. This CDR3 region has 13 residues. Germline V gene lookup returns CDR1 MNHGY and CDR2 SAAAGT. V gave up 5 bases and J gave up 4 bases, with 11 bases separating them. The CDR3 nucleotides are TGTGCCAGCAGTCCCACGAGAAGCACTGAAGCTTTCTTT. Translation gives CASSPTRSTEAFF.

The chain has TRBV6-8 and TRBJ2-5; 10 positions agree with TRBD2. The J segment lost 2 bases and the V segment lost 6 bases, leaving 6 bases of the junction unmatched. In germline, CDR1 is MNHGY, CDR2 SAAAGT. This CDR3 is built from 15 residues. CDR3 nucleotide sequence: TGTGCCAGCAGCACCCCGACTAGCGGGCAAGAGACCCAGTACTTC. As protein: CASSTPTSGQETQYF.

This chain uses TRBV9 with TRBJ2-3; 12 nucleotides align to TRBD1. The CDR3 spans 15 residues. V lost 7 bases, J lost 7 bases, and 10 bases stayed unmatched. CDR1 and CDR2 from the germline V gene are SGDLS and YYNGEE. Here the CDR3 reads CASSPGTGGVNTQYF. The CDR3 DNA sequence: TGTGCCAGCTCCCCCGGGACAGGGGGCGTGAATACGCAGTATTTT.

The J gene is TRBJ1-1, the V gene TRBV29-1; no reliable D call. CDR1 is SQVTM and CDR2 is ANQGSEA in the germline V gene. The CDR3 has 12 residues. Trimming took off 2 bases at V and 5 bases at J, with 9 bases between the two ends. In DNA, the CDR3 is TGCAGCGTTGAAAAGGCCAAAACTGAAGCTTTCTTT. This encodes CSVEKAKTEAFF.

This clone is medium-sized (0.01 to 0.1%) by share. The chain uses TRBV6-8 and TRBJ2-7, with a tentative D call TRBD2 (6 bases). With 2 bases removed from V and 2 bases from J, the gap between germline ends came to 13 bases. Germline CDR1 reads MNHGY; CDR2 reads SAAAGT. CDR3 length equals 15 residues. CDR3 in amino acids: CASSYGWGVAYEQYF. The CDR3 DNA reads as TGTGCCAGCAGTTACGGGTGGGGGGTGGCCTACGAGCAGTACTTC.

This clone was picked up a small number of times. The chain recombines TRBV19 with TRBJ2-1; weak D call: TRBD1 (6 bases). From germline, CDR1 is LNHDA and CDR2 SQIVND (reference sequence). The CDR3 sequence is 11 residues long. V was cut by 8 bases and J by 15 bases, with 17 bases left in between. The CDR3 here is CASSEGVMPFF. CDR3 nucleotides: TGTGCCAGTTCAGAGGGGGTAATGCCGTTCTTC.

The chain recombines TRBV19 with TRBJ1-2; 9 bases fit TRBD1. V shed 6 bases, J shed 2 bases, and the junction held 10 bases outside the gene matches. The CDR3 is 16 amino acids. Germline CDR1 and CDR2: LNHDA and SQIVND (reference sequence). CDR3 protein: CASSDPGQGFNYGYTF. The CDR3 region has the DNA TGTGCCAGTAGCGACCCGGGACAGGGATTCAACTATGGCTACACCTTC.

The sample holds a few counts of this clone. CDR3 sequence reads: CASRQQGMNTEAFF. The DNA of the CDR3 is TGTGCCAGTAGGCAACAGGGAATGAACACTGAAGCTTTCTTT. V gene TRBV19 combines with J gene TRBJ1-1; the D gene is possibly TRBD1 (6 bases). Germline-derived CDR1 and CDR2 are LNHDA and SQIVND (reference sequence). The V end lost 6 bases, the J end lost 0 bases, and 11 bases lay between the germline ends. CDR3 length: 14 residues.

This clone occurred a few times. The junction differs from germline at one of its ends, possibly a read error. V and J are TRBV28 and TRBJ2-7; the match to TRBD1 covers 9 bases. Germline V gives CDR1 MDHEN, CDR2 SYDVKM. The CDR3 is 12 amino acids. In DNA form, the CDR3 reads TGTGCCAGCAGTAGACTTGGGACAGGGTTGTTCTTC. Protein sequence: CASSRLGTGLFF.

V and J are TRBV15 and TRBJ2-7; 11 nucleotides agree with TRBD1. Germline CDR1 and CDR2: LNHNV and YYDKDF (reference sequence). The junction had 2 bases not matched to a gene; V was cut back by 3 bases and J by 1 base. The CDR3 totals 15 residues. This CDR3 reads CATSSGTGGSYEQYF. The CDR3 DNA reads as TGTGCCACCAGCAGCGGGACAGGGGGTTCCTACGAGCAGTACTTC.

The J gene is TRBJ1-1, the V gene TRBV28; 9 bases line up with TRBD1. Germline trimming cut 6 bases from V and 5 bases from J; bases unmatched to any gene: 7. This CDR3 contains 14 residues. Germline V CDR1 and CDR2: MDHEN, SYDVKM. The CDR3 protein is CASRPTGGRTEAFF. The CDR3 coding sequence is TGTGCCAGCAGGCCTACAGGGGGCAGGACTGAAGCTTTCTTT.

This clone was counted a few times. J is TRBJ2-5 and V is TRBV7-4; D uncertain. The CDR3 length is 13 residues. Trimming stripped 2 bases from V and 1 base from J, with 5 bases between. CDR1 and CDR2 from the germline V gene are SGHVT and SQSDAQ. In DNA form, the CDR3 reads TGTGCCAGCAGCTTATCAGTCCAAGAGACCCAGTACTTC. It translates to CASSLSVQETQYF. The whole variable domain, filled in from reference TRBV7-4 and TRBJ2-5, reads GAGVSQSPRYKVAKRGRDVALRCDSISGHVTLYWYRQTLGQGSEVLTYSQSDAQRDKSGRPSGRFSAERPERSVSTLKIQRTEQGDSAVYLCASSLSVQETQYFGPGTRLLVL.